This note documents a single T cell receptor (beta chain) sequence. Its antigen target is currently unknown. The input lacks base qualities; no much larger clone sits a single base away. The germline V gene (reference sequence) gives CDR1 as LGHDT and CDR2 as YNNKEL. The CDR3 numbers 16 residues from cysteine through phenylalanine. The entry retains the CDR3 DNA only, 48 bases that are in frame from base 1. V lost 4 bases and J lost 4 bases, and the count of bases not matched to a germline gene is 7. This specimen comes from a study of yellow fever vaccine responses in identical twins (dated by TCRdb to 2017 to 2018). About the full investigation: Focusing on identical twins, the study followed the T cell clones that responded to the vaccine, and did so with precision.

Library prep was done by RT-PCR. The sequencer listed for this sample is Illumina HiSeq 2500. TCRdb applied fastp at Q25 and MiXCR to the public reads, then kept only in-frame beta chains. Each CDR3 protein appears once, grouped with its most common genes and DNA. Recorded for this sample are approximately 20,000 distinct CDR3 sequences; approximately 70% of them occurred a single time. The ten largest clones take up roughly 2.7% of the sample. General findings and caveats noted by the study authors: According to the authors, in identical twins the way T cells responded to vaccination appeared partly convergent and partly personalized.

This sample comprised T cells from blood (PBMCs), unsorted or a sorted subset (not recorded which), obtained before or after yellow fever vaccination (not recorded which). Recombination joined TRBV3-1 with TRBJ2-1; a stretch of 10 junction bases matches TRBD2. The TCR comes from a woman under 30 who received the yellow fever vaccine. Donor details come from another sample of the same person, matched by shared clones. The sequence in DNA is TGTGCCAGCAGCCCCTTACTAGCGGGACCTTACAATGAGCAGTTCTTC. It is translated as CASSPLLAGPYNEQFF.